The entry below gives a single TCR beta chain sequence along with its context. What it recognizes is unknown. Trimming cost V 0 bases and J 3 bases, with 9 bases left between them. The CDR3 is made up of 14 amino acids. The data originate from a study of CD4 T cells in relation to SARS-CoV-2 and coronaviruses. Using immunoSEQ multiplex PCR, the repertoire was profiled, and TCRdb retains in-frame clones only, with some absent. This repertoire shows 20,000 to 25,000 clones, roughly 66% found once; its top ten account for approximately 11%. The unexposed donors gave CD4+ T cells in about 2011-2018, prior to COVID-19. After 10 to 11 days of culture, CD4+ T cells were isolated.

The chain couples TRBV5-3 to TRBJ2-5; D is uncertain. TRBV5-3 is noted as an ORF with a role that remains uncertain. This clonotype originated in a human donor in good health. The sample consisted of CD4+ T cells from PBMCs, cultured in vitro. CDR3 nucleotides: TGTGCCAGAAGCTTGGGCAGGAGAGAAGAGACCCAGTACTTC. This translates into CARSLGRREETQYF.